This T cell receptor beta chain came from a study of blood T cells in healthy people across ages. Study-wide points: Expanded clonotype shifts may have been confounded, as the donors had an unknown CMV status.

On this clonotype: Its specificity is unknown.

A second PCR, run for about 7 to 11 cycles, used a sample-barcoded 5' primer plus a J-beta primer mix. Every single cDNA molecule received a tag from a template-switch adaptor with 12 random nucleotides. Every sample produced at least 2.5 million CDR3-containing paired-end reads. TCRdb called the 5' RACE reads again in MiXCR, with one record for every CDR3 protein. The sample holds about 1,400,000 distinct CDR3 sequences, approximately 40% seen once. The CDR3 has 12 amino acids. In germline, CDR1 is KGHSH, CDR2 LQKENI. Sequenced: blood. This TCR was sampled from a woman between 18 and 30 years old in good health. The V and J genes are TRBV18 and TRBJ2-5; the D gene is possibly TRBD2 (7 bases). Judging by the DNA end, TRBJ2-7 fits better; the J call may be wrong. The CDR3 region is CASQGGVHEQYF. The CDR3 nucleotides read TGTGCCAGCCAAGGGGGGGTGCACGAGCAGTACTTC.